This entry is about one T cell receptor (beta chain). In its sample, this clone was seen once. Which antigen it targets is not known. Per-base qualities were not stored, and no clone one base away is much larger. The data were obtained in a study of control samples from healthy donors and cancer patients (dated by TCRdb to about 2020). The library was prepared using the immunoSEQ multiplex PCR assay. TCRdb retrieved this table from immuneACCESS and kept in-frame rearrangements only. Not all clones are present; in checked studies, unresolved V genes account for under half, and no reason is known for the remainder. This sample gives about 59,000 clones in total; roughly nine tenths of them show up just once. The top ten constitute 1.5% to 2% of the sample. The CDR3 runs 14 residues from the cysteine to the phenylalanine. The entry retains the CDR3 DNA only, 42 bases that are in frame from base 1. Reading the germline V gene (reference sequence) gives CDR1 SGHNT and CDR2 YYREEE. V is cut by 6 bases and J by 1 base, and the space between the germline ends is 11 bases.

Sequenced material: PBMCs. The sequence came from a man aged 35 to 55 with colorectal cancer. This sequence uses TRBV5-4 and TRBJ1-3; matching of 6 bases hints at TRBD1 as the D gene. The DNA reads TGTGCCAGCACCCTACAGGGATCTGGAAACACCATATATTTT. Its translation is CASTLQGSGNTIYF. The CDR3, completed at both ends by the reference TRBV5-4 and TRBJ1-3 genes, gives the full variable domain ETGVTQSPTHLIKTRGQQVTLRCSSQSGHNTVSWYQQALGQGPQFIFQYYREEENGRGNFPPRFSGLQFPNYSSELNVNALELDDSALYLCASTLQGSGNTIYFGEGSWLTVV.